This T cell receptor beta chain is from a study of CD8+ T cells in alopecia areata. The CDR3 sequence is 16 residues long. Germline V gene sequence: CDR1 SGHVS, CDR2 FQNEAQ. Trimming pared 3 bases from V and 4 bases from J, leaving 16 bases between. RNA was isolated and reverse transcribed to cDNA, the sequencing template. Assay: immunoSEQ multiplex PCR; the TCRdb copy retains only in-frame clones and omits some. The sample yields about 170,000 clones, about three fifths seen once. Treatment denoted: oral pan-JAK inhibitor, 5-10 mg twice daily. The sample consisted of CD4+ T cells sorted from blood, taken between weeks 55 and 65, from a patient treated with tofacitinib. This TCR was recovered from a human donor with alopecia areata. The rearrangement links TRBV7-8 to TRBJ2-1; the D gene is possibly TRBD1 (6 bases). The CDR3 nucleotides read TGTGCCAGCAGCTTGGGGGCAGGGGCGATTTACAATGAGCAGTTCTTC. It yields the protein CASSLGAGAIYNEQFF.